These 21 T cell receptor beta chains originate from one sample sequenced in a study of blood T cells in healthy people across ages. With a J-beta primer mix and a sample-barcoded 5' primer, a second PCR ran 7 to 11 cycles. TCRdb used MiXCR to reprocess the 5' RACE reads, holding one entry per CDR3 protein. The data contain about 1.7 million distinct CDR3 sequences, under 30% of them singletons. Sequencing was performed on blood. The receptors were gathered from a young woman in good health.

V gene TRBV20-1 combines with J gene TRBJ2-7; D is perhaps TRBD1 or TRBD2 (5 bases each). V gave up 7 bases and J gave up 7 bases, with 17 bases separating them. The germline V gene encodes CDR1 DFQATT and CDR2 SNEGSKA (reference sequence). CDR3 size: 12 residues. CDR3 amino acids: CSGKGLTGEQYF. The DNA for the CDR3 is TGCAGTGGGAAGGGGCTAACGGGGGAGCAGTACTTC.

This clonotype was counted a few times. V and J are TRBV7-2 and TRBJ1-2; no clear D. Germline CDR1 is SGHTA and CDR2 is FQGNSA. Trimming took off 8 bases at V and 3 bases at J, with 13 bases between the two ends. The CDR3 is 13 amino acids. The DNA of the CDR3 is TGTGCCAGCCCCCCGGTGGGCGACTATGGCTACACCTTC. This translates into CASPPVGDYGYTF.

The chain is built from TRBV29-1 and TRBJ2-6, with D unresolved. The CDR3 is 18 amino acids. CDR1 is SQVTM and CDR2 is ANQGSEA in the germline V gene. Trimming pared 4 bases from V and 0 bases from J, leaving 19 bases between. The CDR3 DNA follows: TGCAGCGTTGTAGGGAAGACCGTATCCACCTCTGGGGCCAACGTCCTGACTTTC. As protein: CSVVGKTVSTSGANVLTF.

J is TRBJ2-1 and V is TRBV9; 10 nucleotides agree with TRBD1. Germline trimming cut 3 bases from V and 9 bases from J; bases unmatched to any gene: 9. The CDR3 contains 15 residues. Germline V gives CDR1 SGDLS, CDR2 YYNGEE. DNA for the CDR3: TGTGCCAGCAGCGCCTCCGGGACAGGGGAGGGTGAGCAGTTCTTC. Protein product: CASSASGTGEGEQFF.

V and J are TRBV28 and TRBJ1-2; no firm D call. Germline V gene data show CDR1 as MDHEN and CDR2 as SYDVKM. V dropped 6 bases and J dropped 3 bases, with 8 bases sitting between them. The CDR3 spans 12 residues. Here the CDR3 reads CASRNGYYGYTF. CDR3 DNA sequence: TGTGCCAGCAGGAACGGATACTATGGCTACACCTTC.

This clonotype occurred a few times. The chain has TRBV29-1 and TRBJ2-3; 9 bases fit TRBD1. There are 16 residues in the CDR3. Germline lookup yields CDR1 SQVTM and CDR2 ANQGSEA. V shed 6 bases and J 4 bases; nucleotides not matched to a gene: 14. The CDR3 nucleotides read TGCAGCGTCGATGGGACAGGGCTCGTTCGGCCAGATACGCAGTATTTT. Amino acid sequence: CSVDGTGLVRPDTQYF.

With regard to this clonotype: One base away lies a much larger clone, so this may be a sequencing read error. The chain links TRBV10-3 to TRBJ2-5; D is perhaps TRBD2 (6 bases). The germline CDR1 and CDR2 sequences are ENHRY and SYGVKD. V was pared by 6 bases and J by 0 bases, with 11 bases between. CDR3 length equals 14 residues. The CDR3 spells CAIREGQNQETQYF. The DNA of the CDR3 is TGTGCCATCAGGGAGGGGCAAAACCAAGAGACCCAGTACTTC.

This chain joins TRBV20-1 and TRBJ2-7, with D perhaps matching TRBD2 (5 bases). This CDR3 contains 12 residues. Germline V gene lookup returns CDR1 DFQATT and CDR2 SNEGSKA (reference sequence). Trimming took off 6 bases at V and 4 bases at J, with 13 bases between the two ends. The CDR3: CSAGDTVYEQYF. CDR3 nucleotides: TGCAGTGCGGGAGACACGGTGTACGAGCAGTACTTC.

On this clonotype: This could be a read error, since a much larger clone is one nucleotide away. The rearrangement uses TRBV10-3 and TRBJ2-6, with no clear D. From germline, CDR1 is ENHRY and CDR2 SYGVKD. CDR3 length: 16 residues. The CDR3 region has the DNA TGTGTCATCAGTGAACCGCCGATGCCTGGGGCCAACGTCCTGACTTTC. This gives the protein CVISEPPMPGANVLTF.

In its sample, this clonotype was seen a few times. The CDR3 DNA sequence: TGCGCCAGCAGTGAGATTAGTCGAGCTACGCAGTATTTT. Protein sequence: CASSEISRATQYF. J is TRBJ2-3 and V is TRBV10-2; D remains ambiguous. The CDR3 is 13 amino acids. The V end lost 2 bases, the J end lost 8 bases, and 11 bases lay between the germline ends. Germline-derived CDR1 and CDR2 are WSHSY and SAAADI.

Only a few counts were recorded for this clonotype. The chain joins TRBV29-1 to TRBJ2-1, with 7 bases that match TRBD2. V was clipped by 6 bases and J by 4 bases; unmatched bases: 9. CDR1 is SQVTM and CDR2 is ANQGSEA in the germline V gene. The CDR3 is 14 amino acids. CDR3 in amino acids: CSVPTWGGYNEQFF. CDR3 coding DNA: TGCAGCGTACCAACCTGGGGGGGGTACAATGAGCAGTTCTTC.

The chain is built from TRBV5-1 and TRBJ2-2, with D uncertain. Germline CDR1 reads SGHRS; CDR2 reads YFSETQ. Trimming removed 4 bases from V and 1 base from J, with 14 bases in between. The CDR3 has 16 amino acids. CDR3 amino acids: CASSPQYGKNTGELFF. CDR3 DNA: TGCGCCAGCAGCCCACAGTATGGGAAGAACACCGGGGAGCTGTTTTTT. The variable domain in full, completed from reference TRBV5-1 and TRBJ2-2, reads KAGVTQTPRYLIKTRGQQVTLSCSPISGHRSVSWYQQTPGQGLQFLFEYFSETQRNKGNFPGRFSGRQFSNSRSEMNVSTLELGDSALYLCASSPQYGKNTGELFFGEGSRLTVL.

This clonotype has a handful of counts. In DNA form, the CDR3 reads TGTGCCAGCAGCCTCACCCCCGCTGGCCATGAGCAGTTCTTC. As protein: CASSLTPAGHEQFF. The V and J genes are TRBV7-2 and TRBJ2-1; D unresolved. CDR3 length: 14 residues. V was clipped by 5 bases and J by 8 bases, with 16 bases between them. Germline V gene data show CDR1 as SGHTA and CDR2 as FQGNSA.

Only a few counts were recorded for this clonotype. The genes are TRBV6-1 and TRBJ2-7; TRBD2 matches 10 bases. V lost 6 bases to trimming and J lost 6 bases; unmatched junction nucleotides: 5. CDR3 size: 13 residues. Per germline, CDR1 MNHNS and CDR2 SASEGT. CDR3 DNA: TGTGCCAGCAGGAGCGGGGGGGCCTCCGAGCAGTACTTC. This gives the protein CASRSGGASEQYF.

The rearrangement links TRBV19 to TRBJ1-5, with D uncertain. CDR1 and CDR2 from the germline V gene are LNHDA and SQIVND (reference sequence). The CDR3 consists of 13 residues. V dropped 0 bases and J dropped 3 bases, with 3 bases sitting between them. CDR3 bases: TGTGCCAGTAGTATAGATTTCAATCAGCCCCAGCATTTT. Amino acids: CASSIDFNQPQHF.

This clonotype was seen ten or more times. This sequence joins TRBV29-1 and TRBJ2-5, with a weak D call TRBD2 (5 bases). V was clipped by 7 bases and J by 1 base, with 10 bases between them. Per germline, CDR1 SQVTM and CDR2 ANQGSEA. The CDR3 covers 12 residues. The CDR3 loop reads CSATRAQETQYF. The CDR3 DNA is TGCAGCGCTACGAGGGCCCAAGAGACCCAGTACTTC. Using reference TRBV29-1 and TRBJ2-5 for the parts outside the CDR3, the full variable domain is SAVISQKPSRDICQRGTSLTIQCQVDSQVTMMFWYRQQPGQSLTLIATANQGSEATYESGFVIDKFPISRPNLTFSTLTVSNMSPEDSSIYLCSATRAQETQYFGPGTRLLVL.

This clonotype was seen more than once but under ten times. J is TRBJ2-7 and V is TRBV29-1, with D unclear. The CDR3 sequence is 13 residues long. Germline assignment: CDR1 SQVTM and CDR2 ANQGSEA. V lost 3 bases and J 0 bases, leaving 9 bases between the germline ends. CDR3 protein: CSVDSTVSYEQYF. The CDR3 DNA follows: TGCAGCGTTGATTCCACCGTCTCCTACGAGCAGTACTTC.

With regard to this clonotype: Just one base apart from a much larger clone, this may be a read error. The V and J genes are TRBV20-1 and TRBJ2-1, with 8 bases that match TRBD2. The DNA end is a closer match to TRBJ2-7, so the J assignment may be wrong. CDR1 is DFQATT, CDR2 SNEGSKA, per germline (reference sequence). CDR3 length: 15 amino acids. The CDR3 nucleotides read TGCAGTGCTAGACCTAGCGGGCTCTCCTACAATGAGCAGTACTTC. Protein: CSARPSGLSYNEQYF.

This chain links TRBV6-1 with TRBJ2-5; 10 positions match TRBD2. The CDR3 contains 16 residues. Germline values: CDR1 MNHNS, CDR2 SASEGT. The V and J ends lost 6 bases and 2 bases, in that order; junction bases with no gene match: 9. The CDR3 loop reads CASSKGPSGGQETQYF. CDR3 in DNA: TGTGCCAGCAGCAAGGGGCCTAGCGGGGGACAAGAGACCCAGTACTTC.

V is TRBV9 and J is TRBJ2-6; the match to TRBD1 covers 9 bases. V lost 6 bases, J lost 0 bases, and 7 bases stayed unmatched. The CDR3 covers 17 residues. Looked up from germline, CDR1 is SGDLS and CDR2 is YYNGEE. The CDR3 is CASNPGQGYSGANVLTF. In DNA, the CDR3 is TGTGCCAGCAACCCGGGACAGGGATACTCTGGGGCCAACGTCCTGACTTTC. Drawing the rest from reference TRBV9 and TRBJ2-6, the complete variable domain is DSGVTQTPKHLITATGQRVTLRCSPRSGDLSVYWYQQSLDQGLQFLIQYYNGEERAKGNILERFSAQQFPDLHSELNLSSLELGDSALYFCASNPGQGYSGANVLTFGAGSRLTVL.

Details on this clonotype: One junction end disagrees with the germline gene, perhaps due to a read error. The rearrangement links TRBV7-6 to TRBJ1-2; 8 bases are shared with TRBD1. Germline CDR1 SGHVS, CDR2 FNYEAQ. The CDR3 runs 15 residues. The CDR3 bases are TGTGTCAGCAGCGATCAGTTAGGACAGGGCGGCGGCTACACCTTC. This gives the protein CVSSDQLGQGGGYTF.